This TCR beta chain was found in a study of OX40 agonist ivuxolimab in advanced cancers. Repertoires were generated with immunoSEQ multiplex PCR, while TCRdb's copy carries only in-frame clones and drops some. This table holds over 30,000 clones, about 80% found once. Germline-derived CDR1 and CDR2 are LNHDA and SQIVND (reference sequence). The length of the CDR3 is 13 residues. Between the trimmed V and J ends, which lost 7 bases and 4 bases, there was a span of 13 bases. The starting material was CD4+ or CD8+ T cells sorted from blood, obtained in a trial of the OX40 agonist ivuxolimab. The sequence derives from an adult with an advanced solid tumor such as melanoma, head and neck, liver or kidney cancer. This chain connects TRBV19 to TRBJ1-1, with D hard to call. The CDR3 loop is CASMRQAGTEAFF. Here the CDR3 DNA reads TGTGCCAGTATGAGACAAGCGGGCACTGAAGCTTTCTTT.